Each of the 7 T cell receptor beta chains below was sequenced from the same sample in a study of OX40 agonist ivuxolimab in advanced cancers. This table comes from immunoSEQ multiplex PCR, and its TCRdb copy is limited to in-frame clones, with some not included. The table records tens of thousands of clones, roughly 86% of them present only once. Sequencing was performed on CD4+ or CD8+ T cells sorted from blood, taken in a trial of the OX40 agonist ivuxolimab. The origin of the receptors is an adult with an advanced solid tumor such as melanoma, head and neck, liver or kidney cancer.

This clone came up once. CDR3 sequence reads: CASSEAPLAQETQYF. The DNA of the CDR3 is TGTGCCAGCAGTGAAGCGCCTCTAGCTCAAGAGACCCAGTACTTC. This chain links TRBV6-1 with TRBJ2-5, with D possibly TRBD2 on 5 matching bases. V lost 0 bases to trimming and J lost 2 bases, with 10 bases between them. Germline CDR1 and CDR2: MNHNS and SASEGT. The CDR3 runs to 15 residues.

This clone was observed a few times. The gene calls are TRBV7-9 and TRBJ1-6; D unclear. Trimming shortened V by 2 bases and J by 10 bases, and 6 bases separated the two germline ends. This CDR3 has 12 residues. Germline CDR1 SEHNR, CDR2 FQNEAQ (reference sequence). The DNA for the CDR3 is TGTGCCAGCAGCTTAAGTTCGTCACCCCTCCACTTT. Translation gives CASSLSSSPLHF.

The chain uses TRBV7-9 and TRBJ2-2; D might be TRBD2 (6 bases). In germline, CDR1 is SEHNR, CDR2 FQNEAQ (reference sequence). Between the trimmed V and J ends, which lost 6 bases and 6 bases, there was a span of 17 bases. The CDR3 sequence is 15 residues long. CDR3 nucleotide sequence: TGTGCCAGCAGGCTCCTGGGGGGAAGAGCCGGGGAGCTGTTTTTT. It specifies CASRLLGGRAGELFF.

The J gene is TRBJ1-5, the V gene TRBV27; no firm D call. The V and J ends lost 3 bases and 4 bases respectively, with 10 bases between them. CDR3 size: 14 residues. Looked up from germline, CDR1 is MNHEY and CDR2 is SMNVEV (reference sequence). CDR3 amino acids: CASSFRGWNQPQHF. The CDR3 bases are TGTGCCAGCAGTTTTCGGGGATGGAATCAGCCCCAGCATTTT.

J is TRBJ2-7 and V is TRBV11-3, with no clear D. The CDR3 totals 13 residues. Germline V gene lookup returns CDR1 SGHNT and CDR2 YENEEA. Trimming took off 5 bases at V and 5 bases at J, with 13 bases between the two ends. The CDR3 is CASSLGRGDEQYF. The CDR3, as DNA: TGTGCCAGCAGCCTCGGACGTGGAGACGAGCAGTACTTC.

The chain combines TRBV5-1 with TRBJ2-2; D remains ambiguous. Germline V gene data show CDR1 as SGHRS and CDR2 as YFSETQ. V was pared by 4 bases and J by 2 bases, with 9 bases between. This CDR3 is built from 14 residues. This CDR3 is CASSTYLNTGELFF. The CDR3 DNA follows: TGCGCCAGCAGCACCTATCTCAACACCGGGGAGCTGTTTTTT.

This clone has more than one count but fewer than ten. V usage is TRBV30 and J usage is TRBJ1-6; D is undetermined. The CDR3 consists of 11 residues. V dropped 4 bases and J dropped 9 bases, with 7 bases sitting between them. Germline loops: CDR1 GTSNPN, CDR2 SVGIG (reference sequence). This CDR3 reads CAWKRSSPLHF. The CDR3 DNA reads TGTGCCTGGAAGCGCAGTTCACCCCTCCACTTT.